This T cell receptor beta chain was recovered during a study of neurological immune-mediated disorders. Over 190 million TCR-beta sequences (from 15-18 subjects) were yielded by each sequencing run. One entry per CDR3 protein, called by TCRdb with MiXCR from the 5' RACE reads. The sample lists tens of thousands of distinct CDR3 sequences, 2% to 3% occurring once. This clonotype has a count of ten or more. The unsorted libraries were generated from a total of 2 million PBMCs, which had been stored in RNAlater at -80 C. The germline gives CDR1 SGHRS, CDR2 YFSETQ. V dropped 0 bases and J dropped 5 bases, with 9 bases sitting between them. CDR3 length: 14 residues.

V is TRBV5-1 and J is TRBJ2-1; no reliable D call. Sequenced material: PBMCs. This receptor was obtained from a man in his fifties or sixties with multiple sclerosis. CDR3: CASSLVGLNNEQFF. The DNA of the CDR3 is TGCGCCAGCAGCTTGGTCGGCTTAAACAATGAGCAGTTCTTC.